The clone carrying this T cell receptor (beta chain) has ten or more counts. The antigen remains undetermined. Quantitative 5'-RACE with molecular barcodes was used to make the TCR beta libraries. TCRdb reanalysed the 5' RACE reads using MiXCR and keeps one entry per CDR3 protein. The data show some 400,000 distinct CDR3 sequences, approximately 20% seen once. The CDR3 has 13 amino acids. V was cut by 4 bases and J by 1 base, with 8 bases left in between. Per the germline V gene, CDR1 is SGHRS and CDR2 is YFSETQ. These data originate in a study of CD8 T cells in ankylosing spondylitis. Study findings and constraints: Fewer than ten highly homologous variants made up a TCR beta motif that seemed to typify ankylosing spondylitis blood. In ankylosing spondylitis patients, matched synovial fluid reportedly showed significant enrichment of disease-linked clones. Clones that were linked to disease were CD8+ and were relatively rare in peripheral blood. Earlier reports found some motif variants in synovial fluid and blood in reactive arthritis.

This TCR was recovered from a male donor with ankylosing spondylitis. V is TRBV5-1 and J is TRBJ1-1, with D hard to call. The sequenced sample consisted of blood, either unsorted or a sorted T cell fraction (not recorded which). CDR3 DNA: TGCGCCAGCAGCACCACAGCGAACACTGAAGCTTTCTTT. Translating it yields CASSTTANTEAFF.